This T cell receptor beta chain was found in a study of blood T cells in healthy people across ages. Study-level background: Per two T cells, about one barcoded beta molecule was captured through template switching. Study observations and caveats: Older age went with lower TCR beta diversity per million T cells, in a roughly linear way.

Per germline, CDR1 SGHDN and CDR2 FVKESK. The CDR3 runs 14 residues. V was clipped by 1 base and J by 2 bases, with 9 bases between them. A note on this clonotype: Antigen unknown.

The authors drew about 9.5 milliliters of peripheral blood from each donor. Primers used in a second PCR of about 7 to 11 cycles were a sample-barcoded 5' primer and a J-beta primer mix. TCRdb re-called the 5' RACE reads through MiXCR, storing one row per CDR3 protein. The sample has about 800,000 distinct CDR3 sequences, roughly 25% seen once. The sample was also reused in another study, on T cells of mothers and their children.

The TCR originated in a boy under 18 in good health. This chain connects TRBV14 to TRBJ2-7; tentative D call: TRBD2 (7 bases). Source material: blood. The chain's CDR3 is CASSQAGGPYEQYF. The CDR3 DNA reads TGTGCCAGCAGCCAAGCGGGGGGCCCCTACGAGCAGTACTTC.